This TCR beta chain was retrieved from a study of shared clonotypes between healthy human individuals. As for this clone: The antigen is not known. At the DNA level, this CDR3 is encoded by other sequences in the same sample as well.

Study-wide results and caveats: The study found lower generation probabilities in non-shared clonotypes than in those shared by all four donors. Memory subsets generally showed lower estimated richness than naive subsets.

Trimming removed 1 base from V and 15 bases from J, with 22 bases in between. This CDR3 spans 14 amino acids. From germline, CDR1 is GTSNPN and CDR2 SVGIG (reference sequence). The DNA input per sorted-subset replicate PCR was about 0.2 ug, corresponding to 32,000 or so T cell genomes. The assay was immunoSEQ multiplex PCR, and TCRdb's table has in-frame clones only and misses some. Of under 1,100,000 clones listed, under 80% were seen once; the top ten hold 1.5%. V is TRBV30 and J is TRBJ2-1; the D gene is possibly TRBD1 (6 bases). This receptor was obtained from a young man in good health. Sequences were obtained from memory CD4+ T cells sorted from blood. Subset denoted: CD45RA-negative fraction. The CDR3 loop is CAWSGGPRMPPGFF. The CDR3 nucleotides read TGTGCCTGGAGTGGGGGGCCTAGAATGCCCCCGGGGTTCTTC.